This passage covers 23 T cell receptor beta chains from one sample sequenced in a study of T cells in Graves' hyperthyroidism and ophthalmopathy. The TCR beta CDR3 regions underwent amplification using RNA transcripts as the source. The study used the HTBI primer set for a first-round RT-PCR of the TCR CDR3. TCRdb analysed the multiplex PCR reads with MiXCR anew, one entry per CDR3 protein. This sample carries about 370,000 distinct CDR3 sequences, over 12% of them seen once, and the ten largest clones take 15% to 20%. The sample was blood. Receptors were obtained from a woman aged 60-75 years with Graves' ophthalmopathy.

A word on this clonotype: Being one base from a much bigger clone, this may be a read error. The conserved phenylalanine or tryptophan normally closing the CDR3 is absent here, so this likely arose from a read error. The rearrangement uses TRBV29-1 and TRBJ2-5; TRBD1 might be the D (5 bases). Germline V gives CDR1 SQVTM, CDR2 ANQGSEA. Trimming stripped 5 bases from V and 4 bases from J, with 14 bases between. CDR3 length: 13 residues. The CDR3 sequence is CSVFAGPSETQYL. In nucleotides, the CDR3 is TGCAGCGTTTTTGCAGGGCCCTCAGAGACCCAGTACCTC.

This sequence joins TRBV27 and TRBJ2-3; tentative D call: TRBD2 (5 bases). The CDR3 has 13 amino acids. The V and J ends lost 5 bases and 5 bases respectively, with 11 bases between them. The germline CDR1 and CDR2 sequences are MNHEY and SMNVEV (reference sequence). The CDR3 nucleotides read TGTGCCAGCAGTGATTTCGAGGGAGATACGCAGTATTTT. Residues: CASSDFEGDTQYF.

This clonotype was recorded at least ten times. CDR3 coding DNA: TGTGCCAGCAGTCACGGCCCCACAGATACGCAGTATTTT. Translation: CASSHGPTDTQYF. This rearrangement joins TRBV28 to TRBJ2-3; D gene ambiguous. Germline V lookup: CDR1 MDHEN, CDR2 SYDVKM. The ends were cut back, 5 bases at V and 2 bases at J, with 8 bases in the middle. The CDR3 is made up of 13 amino acids.

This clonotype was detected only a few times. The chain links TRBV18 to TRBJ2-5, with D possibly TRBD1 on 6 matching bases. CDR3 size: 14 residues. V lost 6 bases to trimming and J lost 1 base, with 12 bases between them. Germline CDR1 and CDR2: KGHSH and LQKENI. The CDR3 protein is CASSAQGTQETQYF. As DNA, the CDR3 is TGTGCCAGCTCTGCCCAGGGGACCCAAGAGACCCAGTACTTC.

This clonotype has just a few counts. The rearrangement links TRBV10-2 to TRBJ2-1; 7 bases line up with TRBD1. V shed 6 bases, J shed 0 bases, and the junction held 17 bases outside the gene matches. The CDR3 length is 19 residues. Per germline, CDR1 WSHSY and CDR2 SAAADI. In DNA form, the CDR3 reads TGCGCCAGCAGGGAGCTATCGACAGGGTTAGGGATCTCCTACAATGAGCAGTTCTTC. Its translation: CASRELSTGLGISYNEQFF.

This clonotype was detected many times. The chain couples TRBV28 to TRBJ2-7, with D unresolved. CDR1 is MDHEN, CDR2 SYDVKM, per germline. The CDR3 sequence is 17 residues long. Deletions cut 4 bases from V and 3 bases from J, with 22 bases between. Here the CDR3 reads CASSSSSLGSEYYEQYF. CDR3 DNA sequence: TGTGCCAGCAGTTCTTCTTCTTTGGGGTCGGAGTACTACGAGCAGTACTTC.

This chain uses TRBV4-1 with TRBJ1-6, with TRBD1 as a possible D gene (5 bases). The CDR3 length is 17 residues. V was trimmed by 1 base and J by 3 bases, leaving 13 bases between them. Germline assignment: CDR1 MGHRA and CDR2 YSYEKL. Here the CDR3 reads CASSQALTANYNSPLHF. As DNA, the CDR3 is TGCGCCAGCAGCCAAGCCCTGACAGCAAACTATAATTCACCCCTCCACTTT.

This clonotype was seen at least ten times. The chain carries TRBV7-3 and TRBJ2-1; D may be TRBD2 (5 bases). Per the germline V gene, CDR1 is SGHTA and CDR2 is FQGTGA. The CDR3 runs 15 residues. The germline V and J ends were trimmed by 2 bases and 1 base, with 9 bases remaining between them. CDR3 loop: CASSLGEGSYNEQFF. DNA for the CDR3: TGTGCCAGCAGCTTAGGCGAGGGTTCCTACAATGAGCAGTTCTTC.

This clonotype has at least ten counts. DNA for the CDR3: TGTGCCAGCAGTTTATCTTGGGGGAATCAGCCCCAGCATTTT. Its translation: CASSLSWGNQPQHF. The V gene is TRBV27, the J gene TRBJ1-5, with D perhaps TRBD1 (5 bases). CDR1 and CDR2 from the germline V gene are MNHEY and SMNVEV (reference sequence). V was clipped by 0 bases and J by 4 bases, with 7 bases between them. This CDR3 is built from 14 residues.

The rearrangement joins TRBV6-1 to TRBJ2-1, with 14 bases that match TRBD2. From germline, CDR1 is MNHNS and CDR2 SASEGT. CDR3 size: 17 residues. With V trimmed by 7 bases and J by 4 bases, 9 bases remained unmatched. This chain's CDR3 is CASTPGTSGGDYNEQFF. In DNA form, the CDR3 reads TGTGCCAGCACCCCCGGGACTAGCGGGGGAGATTACAATGAGCAGTTCTTC.

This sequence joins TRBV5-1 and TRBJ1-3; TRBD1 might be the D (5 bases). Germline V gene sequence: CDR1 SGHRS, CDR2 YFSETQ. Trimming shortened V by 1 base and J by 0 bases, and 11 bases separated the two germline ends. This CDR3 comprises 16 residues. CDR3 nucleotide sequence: TGCGCCAGCAGCTTGAGGGGTCAGTCCTCTGGAAACACCATATATTTT. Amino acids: CASSLRGQSSGNTIYF. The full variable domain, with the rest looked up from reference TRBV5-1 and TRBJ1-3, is KAGVTQTPRYLIKTRGQQVTLSCSPISGHRSVSWYQQTPGQGLQFLFEYFSETQRNKGNFPGRFSGRQFSNSRSEMNVSTLELGDSALYLCASSLRGQSSGNTIYFGEGSWLTVV.

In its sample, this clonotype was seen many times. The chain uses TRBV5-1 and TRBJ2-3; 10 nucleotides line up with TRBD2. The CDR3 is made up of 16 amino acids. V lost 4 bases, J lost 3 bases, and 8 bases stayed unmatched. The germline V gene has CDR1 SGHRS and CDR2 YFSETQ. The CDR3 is CASSDGGLAATDTQYF. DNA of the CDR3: TGCGCCAGCAGCGATGGCGGACTAGCGGCGACAGATACGCAGTATTTT.

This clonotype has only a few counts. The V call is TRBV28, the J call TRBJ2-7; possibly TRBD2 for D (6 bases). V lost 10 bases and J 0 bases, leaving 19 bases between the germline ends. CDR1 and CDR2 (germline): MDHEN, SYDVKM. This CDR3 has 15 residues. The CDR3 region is CATLGTTGASYEQYF. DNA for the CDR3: TGTGCCACCCTTGGGACCACGGGAGCCTCCTACGAGCAGTACTTC.

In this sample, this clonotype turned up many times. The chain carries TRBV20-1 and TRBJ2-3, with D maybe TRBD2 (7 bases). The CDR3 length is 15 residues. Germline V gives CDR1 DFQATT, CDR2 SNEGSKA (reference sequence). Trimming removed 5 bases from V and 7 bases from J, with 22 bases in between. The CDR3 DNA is TGCAGTGCTCTAGACCCGGGGGGCAAGGTGAATACGCAGTATTTT. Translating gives CSALDPGGKVNTQYF.

Here the CDR3 reads CSARGRDGYTF. Written as DNA, the CDR3 is TGCAGTGCTAGAGGGAGGGATGGCTACACCTTC. This chain uses TRBV20-1 with TRBJ1-2, with D unclear. Germline V gives CDR1 DFQATT, CDR2 SNEGSKA (reference sequence). This CDR3 has 11 residues. V lost 1 base and J lost 6, with 6 bases in between.

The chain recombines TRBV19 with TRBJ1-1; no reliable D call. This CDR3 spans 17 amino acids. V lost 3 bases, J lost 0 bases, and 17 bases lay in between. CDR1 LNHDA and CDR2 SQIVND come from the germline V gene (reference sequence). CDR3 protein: CASSIGSGRYMNTEAFF. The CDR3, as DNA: TGTGCCAGTAGTATTGGCTCCGGCAGGTACATGAACACTGAAGCTTTCTTT.

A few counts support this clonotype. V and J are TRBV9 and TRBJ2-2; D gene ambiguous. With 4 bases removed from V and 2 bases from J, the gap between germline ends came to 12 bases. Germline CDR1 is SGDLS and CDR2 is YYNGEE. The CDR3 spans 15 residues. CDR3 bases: TGTGCCAGCAGCCCCCGGGCAGTTAACACCGGGGAGCTGTTTTTT. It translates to CASSPRAVNTGELFF.

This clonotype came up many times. CDR3 region: CATSDSAGGMNTEAFF. In nucleotides, the CDR3 is TGTGCCACCAGTGATTCGGCAGGGGGGATGAACACTGAAGCTTTCTTT. The chain combines TRBV24-1 with TRBJ1-1; 7 nucleotides match TRBD1. Per the germline V gene, CDR1 is KGHDR and CDR2 is SFDVKD. The junction had 5 bases not matched to a gene; V was cut back by 2 bases and J by 0 bases. This CDR3 comprises 16 residues.

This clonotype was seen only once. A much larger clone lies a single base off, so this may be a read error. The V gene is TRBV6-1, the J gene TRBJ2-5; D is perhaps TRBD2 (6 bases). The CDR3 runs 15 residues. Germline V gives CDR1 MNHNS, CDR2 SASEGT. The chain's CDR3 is CASSRNSGRGETQHF. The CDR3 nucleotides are TGTGCCAGCAGTAGGAACTCGGGGCGGGGAGAGACCCAGCACTTC.

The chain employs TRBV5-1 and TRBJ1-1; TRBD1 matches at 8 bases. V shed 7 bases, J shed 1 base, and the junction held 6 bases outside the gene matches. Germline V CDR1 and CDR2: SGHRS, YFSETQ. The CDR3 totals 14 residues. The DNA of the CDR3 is TGCGCCAGCGCAATCACAGGGGGGAACACTGAAGCTTTCTTT. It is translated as CASAITGGNTEAFF.

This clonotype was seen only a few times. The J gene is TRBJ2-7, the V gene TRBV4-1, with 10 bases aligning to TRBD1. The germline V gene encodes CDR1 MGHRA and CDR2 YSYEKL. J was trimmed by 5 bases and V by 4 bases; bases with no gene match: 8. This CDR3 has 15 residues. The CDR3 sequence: CASSRDRDRGNEQYF. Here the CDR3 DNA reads TGCGCCAGCAGCCGGGACCGGGACAGGGGAAACGAGCAGTACTTC.

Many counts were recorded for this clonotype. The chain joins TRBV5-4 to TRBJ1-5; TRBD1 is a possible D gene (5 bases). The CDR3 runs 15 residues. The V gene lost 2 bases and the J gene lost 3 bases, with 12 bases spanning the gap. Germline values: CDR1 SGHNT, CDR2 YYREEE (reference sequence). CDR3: CASSFGGGDNQPQHF. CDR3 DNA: TGTGCCAGCAGCTTTGGGGGAGGGGACAATCAGCCCCAGCATTTT.

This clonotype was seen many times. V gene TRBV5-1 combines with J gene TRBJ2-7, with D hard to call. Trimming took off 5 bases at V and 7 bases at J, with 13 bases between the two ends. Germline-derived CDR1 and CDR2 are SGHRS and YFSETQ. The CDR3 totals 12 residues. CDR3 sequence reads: CASSNPGGEQYF. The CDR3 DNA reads TGCGCCAGCAGTAACCCCGGTGGTGAGCAGTACTTC.